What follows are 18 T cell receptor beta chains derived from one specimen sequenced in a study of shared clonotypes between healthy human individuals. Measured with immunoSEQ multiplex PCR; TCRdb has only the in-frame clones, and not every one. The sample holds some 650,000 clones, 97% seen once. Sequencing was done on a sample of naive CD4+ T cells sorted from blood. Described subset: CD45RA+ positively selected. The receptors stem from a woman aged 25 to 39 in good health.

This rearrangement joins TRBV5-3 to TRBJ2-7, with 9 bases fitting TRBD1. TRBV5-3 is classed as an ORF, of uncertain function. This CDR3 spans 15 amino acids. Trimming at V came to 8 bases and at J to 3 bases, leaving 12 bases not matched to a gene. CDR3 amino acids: CASSGAGTGRYEQYF. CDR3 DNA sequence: TGTGCCAGCAGCGGCGCCGGGACAGGGCGCTACGAGCAGTACTTC.

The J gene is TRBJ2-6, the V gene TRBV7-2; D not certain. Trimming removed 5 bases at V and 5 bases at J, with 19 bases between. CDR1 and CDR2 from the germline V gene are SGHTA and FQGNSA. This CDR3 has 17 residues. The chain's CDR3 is CASSTGGRQSRANVLTF. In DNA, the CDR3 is TGTGCCAGCAGCACGGGCGGACGACAAAGTCGGGCCAACGTCCTGACTTTC.

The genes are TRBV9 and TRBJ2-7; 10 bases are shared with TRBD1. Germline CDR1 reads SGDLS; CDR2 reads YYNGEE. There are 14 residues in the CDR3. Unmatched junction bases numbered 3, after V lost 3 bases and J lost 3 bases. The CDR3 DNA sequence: TGTGCCAGCAGCGGGGGACAGGGGCGCTACGAGCAGTACTTC. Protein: CASSGGQGRYEQYF.

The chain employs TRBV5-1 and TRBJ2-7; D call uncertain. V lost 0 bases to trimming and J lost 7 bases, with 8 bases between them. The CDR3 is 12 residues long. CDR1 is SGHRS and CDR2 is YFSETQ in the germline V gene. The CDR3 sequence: CASSLDVGEQYF. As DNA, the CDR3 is TGCGCCAGCAGCTTGGACGTGGGAGAGCAGTACTTC.

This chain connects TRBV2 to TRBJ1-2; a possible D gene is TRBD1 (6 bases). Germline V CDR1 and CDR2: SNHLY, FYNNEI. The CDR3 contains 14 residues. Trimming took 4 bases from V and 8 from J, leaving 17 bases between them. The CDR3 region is CASSGQRVQGGYTF. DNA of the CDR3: TGTGCCAGCAGTGGTCAAAGGGTACAGGGAGGCTACACCTTC. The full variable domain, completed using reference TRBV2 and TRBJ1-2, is EPEVTQTPSHQVTQMGQEVILRCVPISNHLYFYWYRQILGQKVEFLVSFYNNEISEKSEIFDDQFSVERPDGSNFTLKIRSTKLEDSAMYFCASSGQRVQGGYTFGSGTRLTVV.

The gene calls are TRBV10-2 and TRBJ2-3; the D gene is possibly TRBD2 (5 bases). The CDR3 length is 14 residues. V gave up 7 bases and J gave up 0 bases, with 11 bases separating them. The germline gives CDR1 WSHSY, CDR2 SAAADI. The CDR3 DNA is TGCGCCAGCACGGCTAGCACTAGCACAGATACGCAGTATTTT. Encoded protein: CASTASTSTDTQYF.

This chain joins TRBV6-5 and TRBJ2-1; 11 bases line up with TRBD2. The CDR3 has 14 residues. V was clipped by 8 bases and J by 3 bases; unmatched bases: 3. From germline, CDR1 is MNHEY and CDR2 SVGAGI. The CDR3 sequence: CASGGLAVYNEQFF. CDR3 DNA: TGTGCCAGCGGGGGACTAGCGGTCTACAATGAGCAGTTCTTC.

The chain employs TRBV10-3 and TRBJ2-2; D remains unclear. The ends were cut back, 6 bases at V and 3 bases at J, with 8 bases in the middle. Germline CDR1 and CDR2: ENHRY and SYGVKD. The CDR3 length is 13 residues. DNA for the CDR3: TGTGCCATCAGCTCTACAGACACCGGGGAGCTGTTTTTT. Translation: CAISSTDTGELFF.

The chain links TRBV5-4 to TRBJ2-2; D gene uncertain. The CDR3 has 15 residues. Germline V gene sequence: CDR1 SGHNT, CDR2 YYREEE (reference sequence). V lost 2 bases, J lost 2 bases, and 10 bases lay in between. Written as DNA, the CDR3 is TGTGCCAGCAGCTTCCGGAGCGACAACACCGGGGAGCTGTTTTTT. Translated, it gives CASSFRSDNTGELFF.

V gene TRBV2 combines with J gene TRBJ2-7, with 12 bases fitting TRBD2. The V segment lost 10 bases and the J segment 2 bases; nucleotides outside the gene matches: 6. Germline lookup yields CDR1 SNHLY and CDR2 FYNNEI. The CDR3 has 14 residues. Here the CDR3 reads CATSGLAGPYEQYF. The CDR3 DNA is TGTGCCACCTCTGGACTAGCGGGACCCTACGAGCAGTACTTC.

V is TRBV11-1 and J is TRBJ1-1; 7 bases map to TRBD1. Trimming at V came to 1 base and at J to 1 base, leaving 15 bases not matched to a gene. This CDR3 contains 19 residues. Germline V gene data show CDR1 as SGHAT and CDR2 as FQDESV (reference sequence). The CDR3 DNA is TGTGCCAGCAGCTTAGAAGACAGGGTCCCTGGGGGGAAGAACACTGAAGCTTTCTTT. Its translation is CASSLEDRVPGGKNTEAFF.

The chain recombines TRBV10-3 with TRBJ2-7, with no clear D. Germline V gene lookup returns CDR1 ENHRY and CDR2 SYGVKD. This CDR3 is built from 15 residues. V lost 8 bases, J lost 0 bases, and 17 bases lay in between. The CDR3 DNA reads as TGTGCCATCCAGACTTCTGGACCTACCTCCTACGAGCAGTACTTC. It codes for CAIQTSGPTSYEQYF.

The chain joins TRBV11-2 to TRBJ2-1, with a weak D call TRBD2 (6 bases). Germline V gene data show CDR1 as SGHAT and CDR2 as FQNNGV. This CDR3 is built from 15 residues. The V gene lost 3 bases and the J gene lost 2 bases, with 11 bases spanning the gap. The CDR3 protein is CASSLGGEPYNEQFF. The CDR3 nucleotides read TGTGCCAGCAGCTTGGGGGGAGAACCCTACAATGAGCAGTTCTTC.

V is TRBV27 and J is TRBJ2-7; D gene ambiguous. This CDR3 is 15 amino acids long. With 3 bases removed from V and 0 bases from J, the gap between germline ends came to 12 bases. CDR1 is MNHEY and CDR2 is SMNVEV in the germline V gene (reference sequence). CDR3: CASSLRSGSSYEQYF. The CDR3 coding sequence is TGTGCCAGCAGTTTGAGGTCGGGCAGCTCCTACGAGCAGTACTTC.

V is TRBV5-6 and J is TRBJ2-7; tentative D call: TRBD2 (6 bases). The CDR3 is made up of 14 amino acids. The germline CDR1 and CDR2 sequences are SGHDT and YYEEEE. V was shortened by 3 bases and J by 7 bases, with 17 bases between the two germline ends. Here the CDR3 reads CASSWVGSGREQYF. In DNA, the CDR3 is TGTGCCAGCAGCTGGGTCGGGAGCGGTCGGGAGCAGTACTTC.

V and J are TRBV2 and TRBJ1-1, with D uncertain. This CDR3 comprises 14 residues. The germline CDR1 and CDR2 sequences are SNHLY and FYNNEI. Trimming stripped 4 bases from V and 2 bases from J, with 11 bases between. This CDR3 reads CASSGRGENTEAFF. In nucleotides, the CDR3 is TGTGCCAGCAGTGGGCGTGGGGAAAACACTGAAGCTTTCTTT.

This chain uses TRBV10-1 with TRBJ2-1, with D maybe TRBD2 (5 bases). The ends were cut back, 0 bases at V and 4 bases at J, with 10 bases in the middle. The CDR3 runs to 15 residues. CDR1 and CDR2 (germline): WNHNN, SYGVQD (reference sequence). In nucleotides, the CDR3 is TGCGCCAGCAGTGAGTCGGGGAGAGGGTACAATGAGCAGTTCTTC. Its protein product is CASSESGRGYNEQFF.

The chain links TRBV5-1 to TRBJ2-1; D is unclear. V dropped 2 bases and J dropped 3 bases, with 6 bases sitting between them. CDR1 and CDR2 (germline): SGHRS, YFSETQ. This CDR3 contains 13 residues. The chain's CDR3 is CASSFGRYNEQFF. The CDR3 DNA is TGCGCCAGCAGCTTTGGGCGCTACAATGAGCAGTTCTTC.